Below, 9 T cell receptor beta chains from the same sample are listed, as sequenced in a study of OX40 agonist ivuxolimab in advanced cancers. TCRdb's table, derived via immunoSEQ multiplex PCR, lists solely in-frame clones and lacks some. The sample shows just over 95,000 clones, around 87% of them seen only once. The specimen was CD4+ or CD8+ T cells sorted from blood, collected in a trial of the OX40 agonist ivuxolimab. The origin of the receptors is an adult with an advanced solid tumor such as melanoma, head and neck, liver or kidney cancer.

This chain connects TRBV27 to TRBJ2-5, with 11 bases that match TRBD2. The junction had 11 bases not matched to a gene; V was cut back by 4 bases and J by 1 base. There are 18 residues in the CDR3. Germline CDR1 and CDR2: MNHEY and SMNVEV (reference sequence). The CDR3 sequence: CASSSLQGLAEIQETQYF. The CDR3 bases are TGTGCCAGCAGTTCCTTACAGGGACTAGCGGAAATCCAAGAGACCCAGTACTTC.

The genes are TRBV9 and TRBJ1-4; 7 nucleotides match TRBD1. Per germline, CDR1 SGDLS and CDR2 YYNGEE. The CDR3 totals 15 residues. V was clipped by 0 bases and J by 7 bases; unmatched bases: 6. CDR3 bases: TGTGCCAGCAGCGTAGAAGGGGGCTGGAGTGAAAAACTGTTTTTT. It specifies CASSVEGGWSEKLFF.

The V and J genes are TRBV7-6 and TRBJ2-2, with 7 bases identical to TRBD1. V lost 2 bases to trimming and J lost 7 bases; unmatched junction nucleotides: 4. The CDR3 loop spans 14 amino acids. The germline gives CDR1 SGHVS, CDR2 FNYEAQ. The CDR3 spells CASSLKDRDGELFF. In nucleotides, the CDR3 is TGTGCCAGCAGCTTAAAAGACAGGGACGGGGAGCTGTTTTTT.

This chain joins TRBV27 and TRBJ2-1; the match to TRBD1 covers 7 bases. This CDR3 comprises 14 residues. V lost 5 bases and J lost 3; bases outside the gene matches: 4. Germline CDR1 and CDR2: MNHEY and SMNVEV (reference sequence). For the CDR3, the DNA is TGTGCCAGCAGTAGACGGGACAGCTACAATGAGCAGTTCTTC. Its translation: CASSRRDSYNEQFF.

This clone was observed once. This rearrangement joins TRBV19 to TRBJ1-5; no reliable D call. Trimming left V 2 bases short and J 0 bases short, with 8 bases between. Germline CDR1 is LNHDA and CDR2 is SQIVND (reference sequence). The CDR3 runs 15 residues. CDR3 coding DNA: TGTGCCAGTAGTATACAGGAGAATAGCAATCAGCCCCAGCATTTT. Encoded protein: CASSIQENSNQPQHF.

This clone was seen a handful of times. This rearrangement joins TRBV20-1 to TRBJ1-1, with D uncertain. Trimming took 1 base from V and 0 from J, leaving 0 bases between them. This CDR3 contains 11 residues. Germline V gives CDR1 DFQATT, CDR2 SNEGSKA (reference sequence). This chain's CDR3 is CSARVNTEAFF. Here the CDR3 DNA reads TGCAGTGCTAGAGTGAACACTGAAGCTTTCTTT.

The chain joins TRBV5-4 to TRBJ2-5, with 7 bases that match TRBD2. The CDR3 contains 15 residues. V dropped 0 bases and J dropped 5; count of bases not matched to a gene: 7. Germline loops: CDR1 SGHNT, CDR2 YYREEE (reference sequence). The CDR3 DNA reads TGTGCCAGCAGCTTGGAATCGGGGGGAGGGGAGACCCAGTACTTC. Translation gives CASSLESGGGETQYF.

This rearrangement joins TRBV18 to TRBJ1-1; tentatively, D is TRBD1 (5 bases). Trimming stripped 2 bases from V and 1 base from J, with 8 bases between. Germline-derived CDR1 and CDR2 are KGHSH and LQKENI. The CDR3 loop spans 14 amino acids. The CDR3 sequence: CASSPGQGNTEAFF. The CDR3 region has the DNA TGTGCCAGCTCACCAGGGCAGGGGAACACTGAAGCTTTCTTT.

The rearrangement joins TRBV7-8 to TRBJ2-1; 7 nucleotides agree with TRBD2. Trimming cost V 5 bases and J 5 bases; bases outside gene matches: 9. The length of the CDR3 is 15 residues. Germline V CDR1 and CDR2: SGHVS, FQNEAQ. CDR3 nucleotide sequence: TGTGCCAGCAGCCGGGGGACTACTCCAAACAATGAGCAGTTCTTC. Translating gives CASSRGTTPNNEQFF.